This T cell receptor beta chain was identified during a study of shared clonotypes between healthy human individuals. Profiled with immunoSEQ multiplex PCR; TCRdb holds only in-frame clones, not every one. The sample has 850,000 to 1,100,000 clones; 77% are singletons. The donors were adults (healthy and HIV-negative) with no recent acute infections or vaccinations. The split of CD4+ cells yielded CD45RA+ naive and CD45RA-negative memory subsets. The CDR3 consists of 13 residues. Germline V gives CDR1 MNHEY, CDR2 SMNVEV (reference sequence). The ends were cut back, 4 bases at V and 3 bases at J, with 9 bases in the middle. With respect to this clone: Different DNA sequences within this sample yield the same CDR3.

The gene calls are TRBV27 and TRBJ1-2, with D possibly TRBD1 on 5 matching bases. The sequence was obtained from a man between 18 and 35 years old in good health. Some clones in this sample may be carry-over from other donors' samples. The material sequenced was memory CD4+ T cells from PBMCs. Subset meaning: CD45RA-negative fraction. The CDR3 nucleotides are TGTGCCAGCAGTTCAGGGCGCGACTATGGCTACACCTTC. This encodes CASSSGRDYGYTF.